These T cell receptor beta chains were read from a single sample in a study of blood T cells in healthy people across ages. TCRdb re-called the 5' RACE reads with MiXCR, one entry per CDR3 protein. The sample includes a few hundred thousand distinct CDR3 sequences, roughly 29% of them seen just once. The sample was blood. Receptor source: a woman in her 70s in good health. Both conserved end residues are part of each CDR3. The order of the fields is V gene, J gene, D gene, clone size, CDR3 DNA, CDR3 protein. The D gene is left open where the match is weak. Clone size is not always given. Where it is, it says once, few, many or a class for expanded clones.

TRBV10-3	TRBJ2-1	TRBD2	NA	TGTGCCATCAGTGAGTCGTTGGGGACTAGCGCTCACAATGAGCAGTTCTTC	CAISESLGTSAHNEQFF
TRBV28	TRBJ1-5	NA	few	TGTGCCAGCAGTTTCCTGGCAGGGATTAATCAGCCCCAGCATTTT	CASSFLAGINQPQHF
TRBV15	TRBJ2-7	NA	NA	TGTGCCACCAGCAGGAAAGCAACCTACGAGCAGTACTTC	CATSRKATYEQYF
TRBV25-1	TRBJ2-5	NA	few	TGTGCCAGCAGTGAAACCCCTTTAGTGACCCAGTACTTC	CASSETPLVTQYF
TRBV5-5	TRBJ2-7	TRBD2	NA	TGTGCCAGCAGCTTGGGTCGGGGGGGCCTCTACGAGCAGTACTTC	CASSLGRGGLYEQYF
TRBV12-3/TRBV12-4	TRBJ1-3	NA	NA	TGTGCCAGCAGTTTGTACAGCTCTGGAAACACCATATATTTT	CASSLYSSGNTIYF
TRBV5-1	TRBJ1-1	NA	few	TGCGCCAGCAGCTTGGTGGCCGGAAAAAGTAACCCTGAAGCTTTCTTT	CASSLVAGKSNPEAFF
TRBV2	TRBJ1-4	NA	few	TGTGCCAGCAGTGGACAGTTGGGGGTCAATGAAAAACTGTTTTTT	CASSGQLGVNEKLFF
TRBV20-1	TRBJ2-7	TRBD1	NA	TGCAGTGCTCGAAGCCTCTCCCCGGGACAGGGGTTATACGAGCAGTACTTC	CSARSLSPGQGLYEQYF
TRBV29-1	TRBJ1-3	NA	NA	TGCAGCGTTGTCGGGAGCTCTGGAAACACCATATATTTT	CSVVGSSGNTIYF
TRBV5-1	TRBJ1-1	NA	many	TGCGCCAGCAGCTTGCGGACCGGACGTGACGTGTCTTTCTTT	CASSLRTGRDVSFF
TRBV7-8	TRBJ2-1	TRBD1	NA	TGTGCCAGCAGCACCGACAGGGATGAGCAGTTCTTC	CASSTDRDEQFF
TRBV28	TRBJ2-7	NA	many	TGTGCCAGCAGTCAAACCGGGTCGATCTACGAGCAGTACTTC	CASSQTGSIYEQYF
TRBV20-1	TRBJ2-3	NA	NA	TGCAGTGCTGGGGAACCATCAGATACGCAGTATTTT	CSAGEPSDTQYF
TRBV29-1	TRBJ2-3	NA	many	TGCAGCTCTTTCACAGATACGCAGTATTTT	CSSFTDTQYF
TRBV20-1	TRBJ1-1	TRBD1	NA	TGCAGTGCTAGAGGGCAGGGGGGGGCTGAAGCTTTCTTT	CSARGQGGAEAFF
TRBV6-1	TRBJ1-5	TRBD1	few	TGTGCCACTGAGGACAGGGGCAATCAGCCCCAGCATTTT	CATEDRGNQPQHF
TRBV27	TRBJ2-7	NA	NA	TGTGCCAGCAGTTTCCTTGGGGGGCCCTCCTACGAGCAGTACTTC	CASSFLGGPSYEQYF
TRBV4-1	TRBJ1-2	NA	NA	TGCGCCAGCAGCCAGGGGAGCGCTGCTGGCTACACCTTC	CASSQGSAAGYTF
TRBV28	TRBJ1-4	NA	few	TGTGCCAGCAGTCCCTTGAGGGGGAAACTGTTTTTT	CASSPLRGKLFF
TRBV3-1	TRBJ2-4	TRBD2	NA	TGTGCCAGCAGCCAAGATCTGGGTACTAGCGGAAGGCCCAAAAACATTCAGTACTTC	CASSQDLGTSGRPKNIQYF
TRBV4-1	TRBJ2-2	NA	few	TGCGCCAGCAGCCACCTCGGGGGAGCAGGCACCGGGGAGCTGTTTTTT	CASSHLGGAGTGELFF
TRBV7-6	TRBJ2-5	NA	few	TGTGCCAGCAGCTTAATTAATCTACAGGGACAAGAGACCCAGTACTTC	CASSLINLQGQETQYF
TRBV6-5	TRBJ2-7	NA	NA	TGTGCCAGCAGTTACGGGCGGGGAAGCTCCTACGAGCAGTACTTC	CASSYGRGSSYEQYF
TRBV12-3/TRBV12-4	TRBJ2-5	NA	few	TGTGCCAGCAGTTTCGGGATCCAGGGGACCCAGTACTTC	CASSFGIQGTQYF